The 29 T cell receptor beta chains reported below all come from one sample, sequenced in a study of monozygotic twins with cystic fibrosis. Generated by immunoSEQ multiplex PCR, the TCRdb table keeps only in-frame clones and is missing some. The sample includes tens of thousands of clones, roughly 96% of them seen just once. The material sequenced was blood. These receptors all come from a girl aged 2-10 years with cystic fibrosis.

The chain uses TRBV7-8 and TRBJ2-5; tentatively, D is TRBD1 or TRBD2 (5 bases each). V lost 1 base and J lost 5, with 20 bases in between. Per the germline V gene, CDR1 is SGHVS and CDR2 is FQNEAQ. The CDR3 spans 17 residues. CDR3 residues: CASSLEGVVRGVETQYF. The CDR3 nucleotides read TGTGCCAGCAGCTTAGAAGGGGTGGTCCGGGGCGTCGAGACCCAGTACTTC. Complete variable domain (other parts from reference TRBV7-8 and TRBJ2-5): GAGVSQSPRYKVAKRGQDVALRCDPISGHVSLFWYQQALGQGPEFLTYFQNEAQLDKSGLPSDRFFAERPEGSVSTLKIQRTQQEDSAVYLCASSLEGVVRGVETQYFGPGTRLLVL.

The chain has TRBV11-2 and TRBJ2-3, with TRBD2 matching over 9 bases. The CDR3 runs 17 residues. V shed 0 bases and J 6 bases; nucleotides not matched to a gene: 10. Germline V lookup: CDR1 SGHAT, CDR2 FQNNGV. The DNA for the CDR3 is TGTGCCAGCAGCTTAGATCGGTCTAGCGGGATTATGGATACGCAGTATTTT. This encodes CASSLDRSSGIMDTQYF.

This chain joins TRBV6-7 and TRBJ2-1; unclear D gene. TRBV6-7 is an ORF for which the function is uncertain. V was clipped by 2 bases and J by 13 bases, with 9 bases between them. The CDR3 is 11 residues long. CDR3 DNA sequence: TGTGCCAGCAGTTACGGCCCATCTCAGTTCTTC. Translated, it gives CASSYGPSQFF.

The CDR3 DNA reads as TGTGCCTGGAGTGTATTACTAGCGGGGCCGTACGAGCAGTACTTC. It codes for CAWSVLLAGPYEQYF. This chain joins TRBV30 and TRBJ2-7, with 10 bases lining up with TRBD2. Germline assignment: CDR1 GTSNPN and CDR2 SVGIG (reference sequence). This CDR3 has 15 residues. The V gene end was trimmed by 0 bases and the J gene end by 4 bases; junction bases not matched to a gene: 6.

The chain employs TRBV6-1 and TRBJ1-5, with D uncertain. Germline CDR1 reads MNHNS; CDR2 reads SASEGT. Trimming shortened V by 4 bases and J by 0 bases, and 10 bases separated the two germline ends. The CDR3 covers 15 residues. The CDR3 nucleotides read TGTGCCAGCAGTGGATATTCGAGTAGCAATCAGCCCCAGCATTTT. It specifies CASSGYSSSNQPQHF.

The chain carries TRBV27 and TRBJ1-2; D is ambiguous. Germline CDR1 is MNHEY and CDR2 is SMNVEV (reference sequence). The ends were cut back, 4 bases at V and 5 bases at J, with 14 bases in the middle. The CDR3 sequence is 14 residues long. CDR3 sequence (DNA): TGTGCCAGCAGTTCACCTTCGACCGGGTATGGCTACACCTTC. It is translated as CASSSPSTGYGYTF.

V and J are TRBV14 and TRBJ2-1, with 8 bases that match TRBD2. Unmatched junction bases numbered 11, after V lost 3 bases and J lost 7 bases. CDR1 and CDR2 (germline): SGHDN, FVKESK. The CDR3 has 16 amino acids. The CDR3 DNA reads as TGTGCCAGCAGCCAGATCCCTACTAGCGGCAAAAATGAGCAGTTCTTC. Translated: CASSQIPTSGKNEQFF.

The chain carries TRBV5-8 and TRBJ1-3; unclear D gene. The CDR3 sequence is 13 residues long. The germline V gene has CDR1 SGHTS and CDR2 YDEGEE. V lost 4 bases, J lost 4 bases, and 9 bases lay in between. CDR3 DNA: TGTGCCAGCAGCAAAAATATGGGAAACACCATATATTTT. Encoded protein: CASSKNMGNTIYF.

The V and J genes are TRBV4-1 and TRBJ2-5, with a tentative D call TRBD2 (6 bases). CDR3 length: 14 amino acids. V was shortened by 0 bases and J by 7 bases, with 12 bases between the two germline ends. In germline, CDR1 is MGHRA, CDR2 YSYEKL. This chain's CDR3 is CASSQDEGLGTQYF. DNA for the CDR3: TGCGCCAGCAGCCAAGACGAGGGACTGGGGACCCAGTACTTC.

The J gene is TRBJ2-7, the V gene TRBV11-2, with 10 positions matching TRBD2. After removal of 1 base from V and 3 bases from J, the junction contained 3 bases not matched to a gene. The CDR3 has 15 amino acids. Germline values: CDR1 SGHAT, CDR2 FQNNGV. In nucleotides, the CDR3 is TGTGCCAGCAGCTTAGTAGCGGGAGGTTACTACGAGCAGTACTTC. It yields the protein CASSLVAGGYYEQYF. Supplemented by reference TRBV11-2 and TRBJ2-7, the full variable domain reads EAGVAQSPRYKIIEKRQSVAFWCNPISGHATLYWYQQILGQGPKLLIQFQNNGVVDDSQLPKDRFSAERLKGVDSTLKIQPAKLEDSAVYLCASSLVAGGYYEQYFGPGTRLTVT.

The rearrangement links TRBV4-1 to TRBJ1-2; D gene ambiguous. The CDR3 consists of 15 residues. V lost 1 base and J 0 bases, leaving 9 bases between the germline ends. Germline V gene sequence: CDR1 MGHRA, CDR2 YSYEKL. Written as DNA, the CDR3 is TGCGCCAGCAGCCAAGGGGTTCGTTCTAACTATGGCTACACCTTC. Its translation: CASSQGVRSNYGYTF.

This clone was counted between two and nine times. The chain couples TRBV29-1 to TRBJ1-1; no reliable D call. Germline V gives CDR1 SQVTM, CDR2 ANQGSEA. The length of the CDR3 is 14 residues. The V and J ends lost 4 bases and 1 base respectively, with 13 bases between them. In DNA form, the CDR3 reads TGCAGCGTTGGCCACAGAAGAGAGAACACTGAAGCTTTCTTT. Translating gives CSVGHRRENTEAFF. Filled out from reference TRBV29-1 and TRBJ1-1, the complete variable domain reads SAVISQKPSRDICQRGTSLTIQCQVDSQVTMMFWYRQQPGQSLTLIATANQGSEATYESGFVIDKFPISRPNLTFSTLTVSNMSPEDSSIYLCSVGHRRENTEAFFGQGTRLTVV.

The J gene is TRBJ1-1, the V gene TRBV6-5; D not certain. This CDR3 comprises 14 residues. The ends were cut back, 0 bases at V and 4 bases at J, with 9 bases in the middle. CDR1 is MNHEY and CDR2 is SVGAGI in the germline V gene. The CDR3 sequence is CASSYSSPGTEAFF. In DNA, the CDR3 is TGTGCCAGCAGTTACTCGTCGCCAGGCACTGAAGCTTTCTTT.

This clone is a singleton in its sample. The chain recombines TRBV4-1 with TRBJ2-1; D is perhaps TRBD1 (5 bases). There are 16 residues in the CDR3. V lost 4 bases and J 2 bases, leaving 15 bases between the germline ends. Looked up from germline, CDR1 is MGHRA and CDR2 is YSYEKL. In DNA, the CDR3 is TGCGCCAGCAGCCGCGCCGGGCAGGGTCCCTACAATGAGCAGTTCTTC. Its protein is CASSRAGQGPYNEQFF.

V and J are TRBV30 and TRBJ2-5; TRBD2 is a possible D gene (6 bases). The CDR3 loop spans 14 amino acids. The germline V and J ends were trimmed by 0 bases and 2 bases, with 10 bases remaining between them. Germline values: CDR1 GTSNPN, CDR2 SVGIG (reference sequence). CDR3: CAWSVLARQETQYF. CDR3 nucleotides: TGTGCCTGGAGTGTACTAGCACGACAAGAGACCCAGTACTTC. Full variable domain (remainder filled in from reference TRBV30 and TRBJ2-5): SQTIHQWPATLVQPVGSPLSLECTVEGTSNPNLYWYRQAAGRGLQLLFYSVGIGQISSEVPQNLSASRPQDRQFILSSKKLLLSDSGFYLCAWSVLARQETQYFGPGTRLLVL.

The gene calls are TRBV30 and TRBJ1-2; 7 bases line up with TRBD1. Looked up from germline, CDR1 is GTSNPN and CDR2 is SVGIG (reference sequence). The CDR3 covers 14 residues. The junction had 11 bases not matched to a gene; V was cut back by 2 bases and J by 8 bases. The CDR3 reads CAWSPGGPVVGYTF. Written as DNA, the CDR3 is TGTGCCTGGAGTCCAGGGGGGCCCGTAGTGGGCTACACCTTC.

CDR3 sequence: CASRGDVPYEQYF. The CDR3 nucleotides are TGCGCCAGCAGGGGGGACGTACCCTACGAGCAGTACTTC. The chain has TRBV5-1 and TRBJ2-7; TRBD1 or TRBD2 may be the D gene (5 bases each). The V end lost 5 bases, the J end lost 2 bases, and 11 bases lay between the germline ends. Germline values: CDR1 SGHRS, CDR2 YFSETQ. The CDR3 is 13 residues long.

This clone was recorded only once. J is TRBJ1-6 and V is TRBV6-5, with TRBD1 as a possible D gene (6 bases). The germline CDR1 and CDR2 sequences are MNHEY and SVGAGI. The CDR3 is 15 residues long. Trimming took 5 bases from V and 9 from J, leaving 17 bases between them. This chain's CDR3 is CASSQGHSALSPLHF. Written as DNA, the CDR3 is TGTGCCAGCAGTCAGGGACATTCGGCGCTTTCACCCCTCCACTTT.

CDR3 sequence reads: CASRGLAGAGTQYF. The CDR3 bases are TGTGCCAGCAGGGGACTAGCGGGAGCTGGGACCCAGTACTTC. The chain employs TRBV27 and TRBJ2-5; TRBD2 agrees at 14 bases. The CDR3 spans 14 residues. Per the germline V gene, CDR1 is MNHEY and CDR2 is SMNVEV (reference sequence). The junction had 4 bases not matched to a gene; V was cut back by 6 bases and J by 7 bases.

The chain couples TRBV2 to TRBJ2-7, with D perhaps matching TRBD1 (5 bases). The CDR3 is 14 residues long. V was clipped by 2 bases and J by 5 bases, with 13 bases between them. CDR1 is SNHLY, CDR2 FYNNEI, per germline. The CDR3 sequence: CASSEQGTLDEQYF. DNA of the CDR3: TGTGCCAGCAGTGAACAGGGCACCCTAGACGAGCAGTACTTC.

The J gene is TRBJ2-2, the V gene TRBV5-6; weak D call: TRBD1 (5 bases). CDR1 is SGHDT, CDR2 YYEEEE, per germline. V was clipped by 2 bases and J by 6 bases, with 17 bases between them. The CDR3 runs 16 residues. The CDR3 DNA is TGTGCCAGCAGCTTTTATTCGGGTGGGGCCGCCGGGGAGCTGTTTTTT. This gives the protein CASSFYSGGAAGELFF.

The gene calls are TRBV5-6 and TRBJ2-7; TRBD1 aligns across 8 bases. The germline CDR1 and CDR2 sequences are SGHDT and YYEEEE. The CDR3 consists of 17 residues. The V and J ends lost 1 base and 2 bases, in that order; junction bases with no gene match: 11. The CDR3 loop is CASSLSPGTGLPYEQYF. The CDR3 DNA follows: TGTGCCAGCAGCTTGTCCCCAGGGACAGGACTTCCCTACGAGCAGTACTTC.

The chain uses TRBV5-6 and TRBJ1-1; D unclear. CDR1 is SGHDT and CDR2 is YYEEEE in the germline V gene. Trimming took off 4 bases at V and 3 bases at J, with 10 bases between the two ends. CDR3 length equals 13 residues. DNA for the CDR3: TGTGCCAGCAGCGTACGACCCCACACTGAAGCTTTCTTT. This gives the protein CASSVRPHTEAFF.

The chain employs TRBV27 and TRBJ2-6, with 9 nucleotides matching TRBD2. The V segment lost 5 bases and the J segment 0 bases; nucleotides outside the gene matches: 8. Germline V gene lookup returns CDR1 MNHEY and CDR2 SMNVEV (reference sequence). This CDR3 is built from 18 residues. The CDR3 protein is CASSLFSGSSSGANVLTF. The CDR3 DNA sequence: TGTGCCAGCAGTCTTTTTAGCGGGAGCAGCTCTGGGGCCAACGTCCTGACTTTC.

This clone was counted once. J is TRBJ1-1 and V is TRBV11-2, with 7 bases aligning to TRBD1. The J segment lost 2 bases and the V segment lost 1 base, leaving 13 bases of the junction unmatched. CDR3 length equals 18 residues. Germline V gives CDR1 SGHAT, CDR2 FQNNGV. The CDR3 region is CASSLVLPLEGANTEAFF. The CDR3 region has the DNA TGTGCCAGCAGCTTAGTCCTACCATTGGAGGGGGCTAACACTGAAGCTTTCTTT.

A word on this clone: In the same sample, other DNA sequences code for this CDR3. The chain's CDR3 is CASSLLAGGYNEQFF. CDR3 sequence (DNA): TGTGCCAGCAGCCTCTTAGCGGGAGGCTACAATGAGCAGTTCTTC. The chain uses TRBV5-6 and TRBJ2-1; 10 positions agree with TRBD2. Germline-derived CDR1 and CDR2 are SGHDT and YYEEEE. The V segment lost 4 bases and the J segment 3 bases; nucleotides outside the gene matches: 4. The CDR3 consists of 15 residues.

The rearrangement joins TRBV30 to TRBJ1-1; 8 bases agree with TRBD1. CDR1 is GTSNPN and CDR2 is SVGIG in the germline V gene (reference sequence). V lost 2 bases and J lost 4; bases outside the gene matches: 6. The CDR3 loop spans 14 amino acids. The CDR3 protein is CAWSLTGAATEAFF. CDR3 DNA sequence: TGTGCCTGGAGTCTGACAGGGGCGGCCACTGAAGCTTTCTTT. Looking up the rest from reference TRBV30 and TRBJ1-1 gives the full variable domain: SQTIHQWPATLVQPVGSPLSLECTVEGTSNPNLYWYRQAAGRGLQLLFYSVGIGQISSEVPQNLSASRPQDRQFILSSKKLLLSDSGFYLCAWSLTGAATEAFFGQGTRLTVV.

This sequence joins TRBV9 and TRBJ1-3; the D is unclear. Trimming removed 4 bases at V and 2 bases at J, with 13 bases between. From germline, CDR1 is SGDLS and CDR2 YYNGEE. The CDR3 runs 15 residues. The CDR3 DNA reads as TGTGCCAGCAGCCCAGCAGTGGGGACTGGAAACACCATATATTTT. Translating it yields CASSPAVGTGNTIYF.

This clone appeared once. The chain has TRBV13 and TRBJ2-1, with D possibly TRBD1 on 6 matching bases. CDR1 is PRHDT and CDR2 is FYEKMQ in the germline V gene (reference sequence). V was clipped by 1 base and J by 6 bases, with 7 bases between them. The CDR3 extends over 13 amino acids. CDR3 in DNA: TGTGCCAGCAGCTTAGAAGGGGGCAATGAGCAGTTCTTC. Its translation: CASSLEGGNEQFF.